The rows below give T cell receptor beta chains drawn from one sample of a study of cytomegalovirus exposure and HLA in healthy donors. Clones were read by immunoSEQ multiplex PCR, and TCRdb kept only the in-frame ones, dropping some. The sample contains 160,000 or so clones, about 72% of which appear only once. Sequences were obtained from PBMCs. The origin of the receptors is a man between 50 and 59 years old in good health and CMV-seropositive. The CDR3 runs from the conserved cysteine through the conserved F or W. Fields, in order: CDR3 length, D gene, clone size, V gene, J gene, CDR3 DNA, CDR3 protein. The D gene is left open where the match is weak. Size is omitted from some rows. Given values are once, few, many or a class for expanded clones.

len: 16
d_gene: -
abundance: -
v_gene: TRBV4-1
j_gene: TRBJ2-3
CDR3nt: TGCGCCAGCAGCCAGCCCGTCCGGGACACTTCAGATACGCAGTATTTT
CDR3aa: CASSQPVRDTSDTQYF

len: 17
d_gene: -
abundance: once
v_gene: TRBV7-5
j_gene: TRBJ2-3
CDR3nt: TGTGCCAGAAGCTTCTTCCAACAGGACAGGGGGTTAGATACGCAGTATTTT
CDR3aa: CARSFFQQDRGLDTQYF

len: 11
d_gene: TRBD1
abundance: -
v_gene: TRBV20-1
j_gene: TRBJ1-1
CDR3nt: TGCAGTGCTAGAGAGACAGGGACAGCTTTCTTT
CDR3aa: CSARETGTAFF

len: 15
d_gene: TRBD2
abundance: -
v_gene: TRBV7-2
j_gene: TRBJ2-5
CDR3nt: TGTGCCAGCAGGGGGCCAGCGGGGGGGCGTGAGACCCAGTACTTC
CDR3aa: CASRGPAGGRETQYF

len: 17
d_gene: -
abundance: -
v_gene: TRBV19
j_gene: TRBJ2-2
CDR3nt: TGTGCCAGTAGTATATCCAGAGCTGTACAGACAACCGGGGAGCTGTTTTTT
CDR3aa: CASSISRAVQTTGELFF

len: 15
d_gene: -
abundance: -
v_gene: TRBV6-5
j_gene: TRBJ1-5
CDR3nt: TGTGCCAGCGGCCCACAGTGGGCCGGGGATCAGCCCCAGCATTTT
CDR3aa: CASGPQWAGDQPQHF

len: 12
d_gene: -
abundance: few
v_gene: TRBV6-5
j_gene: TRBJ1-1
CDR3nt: TGTGCCAGCAGTCAGCGGAACACTGAAGCTTTCTTT
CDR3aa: CASSQRNTEAFF

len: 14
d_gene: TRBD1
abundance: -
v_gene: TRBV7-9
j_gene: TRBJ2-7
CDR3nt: TGTGCCAGCAGCCCCCCCCGGGACAGCTACGAGCAGTACTTC
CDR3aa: CASSPPRDSYEQYF

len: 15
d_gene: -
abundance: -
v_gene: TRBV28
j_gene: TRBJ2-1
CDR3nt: TGTGCCAGCAGCGTGGGAGGTCGCTCCTACAATGAGCAGTTCTTC
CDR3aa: CASSVGGRSYNEQFF

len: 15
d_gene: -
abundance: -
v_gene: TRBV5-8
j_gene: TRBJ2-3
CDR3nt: TGTGCCAGCAGCCTGGACAGCGGTTATACAGATACGCAGTATTTT
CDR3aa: CASSLDSGYTDTQYF

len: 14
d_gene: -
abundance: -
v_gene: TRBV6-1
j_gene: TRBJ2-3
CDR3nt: TGTGCCAGCAGTCCGATTCTAGTAACAGATACGCAGTATTTT
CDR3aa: CASSPILVTDTQYF

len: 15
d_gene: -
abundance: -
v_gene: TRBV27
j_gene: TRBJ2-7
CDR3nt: TGTGCCAGCAGTTCTACGCCGAGGACAGCCATAGGGATGTACTTC
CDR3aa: CASSSTPRTAIGMYF

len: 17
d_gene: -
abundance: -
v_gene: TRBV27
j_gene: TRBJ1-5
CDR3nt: TGTGCCAGCAGCCCTACTGGTCTGGGGGCCAGCAATCAGCCCCAGCATTTT
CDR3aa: CASSPTGLGASNQPQHF

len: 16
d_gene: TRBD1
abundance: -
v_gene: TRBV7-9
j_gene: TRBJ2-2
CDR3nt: TGTGCCAGCAGGTTACAGGGGGCCGGGAACACCGGGGAGCTGTTTTTT
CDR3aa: CASRLQGAGNTGELFF

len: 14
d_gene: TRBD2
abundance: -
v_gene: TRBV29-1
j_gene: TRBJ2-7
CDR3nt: TGCAGCGTTGAAGTACTAGCGGGGGGAACCGAGCAGTACTTC
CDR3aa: CSVEVLAGGTEQYF

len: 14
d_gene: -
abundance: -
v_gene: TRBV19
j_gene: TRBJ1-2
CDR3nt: TGTGCCAGTAGGGACGAGGGCAGGATCCATGGCTACACCTTC
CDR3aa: CASRDEGRIHGYTF

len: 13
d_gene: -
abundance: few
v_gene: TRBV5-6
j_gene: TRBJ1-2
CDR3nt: TGTGCCAGCAGACTGGACTTTGATAAAGGCTACACCTTC
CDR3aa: CASRLDFDKGYTF

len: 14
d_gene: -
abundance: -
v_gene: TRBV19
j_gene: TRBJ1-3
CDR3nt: TGTGCCAGTAACCATGCAGGGGTCAGGGGCGCCATATATTTT
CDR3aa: CASNHAGVRGAIYF

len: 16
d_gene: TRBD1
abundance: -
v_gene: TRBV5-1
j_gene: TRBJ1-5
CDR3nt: TGCGCCAGCAGCTTGGGGACAGGGAATAGCAATCAGCCCCAGCATTTT
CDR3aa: CASSLGTGNSNQPQHF

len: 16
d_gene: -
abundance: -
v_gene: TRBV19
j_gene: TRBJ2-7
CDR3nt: TGTGCCAGTAGCAACTACCTTTTAGGACAGAACTACGAGCAGTACTTC
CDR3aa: CASSNYLLGQNYEQYF

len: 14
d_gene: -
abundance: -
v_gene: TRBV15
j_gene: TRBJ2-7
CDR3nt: TGTGCCACCAGCAGCCGGGAAGGACGAAATGGGCAGTACTTC
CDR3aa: CATSSREGRNGQYF

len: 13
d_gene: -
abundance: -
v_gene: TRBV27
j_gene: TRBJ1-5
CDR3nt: TGTGCCAGCAGCCGGACAGACAATCAGCCCCAGCATTTT
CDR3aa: CASSRTDNQPQHF

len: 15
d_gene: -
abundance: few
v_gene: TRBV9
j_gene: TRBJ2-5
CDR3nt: TGTGCCAGCAGCAACCAACAGGGAATGAGAGAGACCCAGTACTTC
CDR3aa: CASSNQQGMRETQYF

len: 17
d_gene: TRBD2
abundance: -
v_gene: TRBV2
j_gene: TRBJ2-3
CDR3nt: TGTGCCAGCAGTGAAAGCCAGCGGGGGCGTGGCACAGATACGCAGTATTTT
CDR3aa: CASSESQRGRGTDTQYF

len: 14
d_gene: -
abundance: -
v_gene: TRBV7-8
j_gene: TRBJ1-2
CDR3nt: TGTGCCAGCAGCTTAGCGAGGACAGCCTATGGCTACACCTTC
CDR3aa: CASSLARTAYGYTF

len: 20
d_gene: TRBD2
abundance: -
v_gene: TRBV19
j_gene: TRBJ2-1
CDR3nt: TGTGCCAGTAGTATGAACCCGGGACTAGCGGCGCTGAGCTCCTACAATGAGCAGTTCTTC
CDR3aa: CASSMNPGLAALSSYNEQFF

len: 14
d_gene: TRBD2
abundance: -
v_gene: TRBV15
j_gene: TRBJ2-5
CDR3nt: TGTGCCACCAGCAGATACGGGGGGCAAGAGACCCAGTACTTC
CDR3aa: CATSRYGGQETQYF

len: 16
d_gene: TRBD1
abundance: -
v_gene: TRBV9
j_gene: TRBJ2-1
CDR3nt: TGTGCCAGCAGCGTAAGCCCCACAGGGGGCAAGAATGAGCAGTTCTTC
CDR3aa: CASSVSPTGGKNEQFF

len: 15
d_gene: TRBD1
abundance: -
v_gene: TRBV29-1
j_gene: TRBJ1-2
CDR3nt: TGCAGCGTTGAGCGCGGGGACAGGGACTCCTATGGCTACACCTTC
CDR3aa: CSVERGDRDSYGYTF

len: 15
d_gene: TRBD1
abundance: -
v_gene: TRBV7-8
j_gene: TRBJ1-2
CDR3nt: TGTGCCAGCAGCTTAAATGGGATTCAGGGGACAGGGCTCACCTTC
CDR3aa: CASSLNGIQGTGLTF

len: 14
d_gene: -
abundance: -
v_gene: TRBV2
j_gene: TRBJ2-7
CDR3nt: TGTGCCAGCAGGAGAGGGGACAACTCCTACGAGCAGTACTTC
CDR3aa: CASRRGDNSYEQYF

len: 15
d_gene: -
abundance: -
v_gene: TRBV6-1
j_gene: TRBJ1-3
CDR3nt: TGTGCCAGCAGTGCACAGGTCCTCTCTGGAAACACCATATATTTT
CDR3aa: CASSAQVLSGNTIYF

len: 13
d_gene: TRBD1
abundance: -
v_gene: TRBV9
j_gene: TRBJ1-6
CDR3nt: TGTGCCAGCGGACAGGGTAGGAGTTCACCCCTCCACTTT
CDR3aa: CASGQGRSSPLHF

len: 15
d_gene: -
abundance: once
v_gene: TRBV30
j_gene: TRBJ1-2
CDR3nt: TGTGCCTGGAGTGTAGGAAGGGGAAGGGGTTATGGCTACACCTTC
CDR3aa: CAWSVGRGRGYGYTF

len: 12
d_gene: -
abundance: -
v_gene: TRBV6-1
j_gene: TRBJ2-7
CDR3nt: TGTGCCAGCAGCGAGGGGGCCTACGAGCAGTACTTC
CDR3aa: CASSEGAYEQYF

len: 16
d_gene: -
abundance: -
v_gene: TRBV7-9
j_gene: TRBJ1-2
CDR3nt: TGTGCCAGCAGCTTAGCGCGGGGGGATGAGAACTATGGCTACACCTTC
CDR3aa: CASSLARGDENYGYTF